This T cell receptor beta chain was sequenced for a study of shared clonotypes between healthy human individuals. The CDR3 loop spans 17 amino acids. Germline V gene lookup returns CDR1 SGDLS and CDR2 YYNGEE. Some clones are missing from TCRdb's copy, which holds only in-frame ones; the method was immunoSEQ multiplex PCR. The table records around 2.1 million clones, about 93% of them present only once. Naive CD8 cells, CD45RO-negative and positively selected for CCR7, excluded terminally differentiated effector memory CD45RA+ cells. Sequencing was carried out using naive CD8+ T cells from PBMCs. The receptor's source is a young man in good health. Some clones in this sample may be carry-over from other donors' samples. The chain employs TRBV9 and TRBJ2-7; the D gene is possibly TRBD2 (9 bases). The closer fit of TRBJ2-1 to the DNA end suggests the J call may be wrong. The CDR3 is CASSSRGREGPYNEQFF. The CDR3 coding sequence is TGTGCCAGCAGCTCCAGGGGGCGGGAGGGCCCCTACAATGAGCAGTTCTTC.